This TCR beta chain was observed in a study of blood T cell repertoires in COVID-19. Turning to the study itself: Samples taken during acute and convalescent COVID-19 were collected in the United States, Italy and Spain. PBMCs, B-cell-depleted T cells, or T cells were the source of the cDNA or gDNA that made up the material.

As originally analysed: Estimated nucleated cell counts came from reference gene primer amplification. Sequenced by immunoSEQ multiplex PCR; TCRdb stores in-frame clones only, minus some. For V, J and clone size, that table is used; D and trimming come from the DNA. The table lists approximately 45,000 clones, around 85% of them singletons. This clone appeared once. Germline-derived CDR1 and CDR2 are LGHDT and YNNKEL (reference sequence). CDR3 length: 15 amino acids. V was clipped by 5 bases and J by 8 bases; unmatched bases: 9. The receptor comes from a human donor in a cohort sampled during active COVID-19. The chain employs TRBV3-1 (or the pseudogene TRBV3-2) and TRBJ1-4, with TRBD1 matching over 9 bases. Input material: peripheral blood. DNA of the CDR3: TGTGCCAGCAGCTTAAGGACAGGGGCGCGGGAAAAACTGTTTTTT. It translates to CASSLRTGAREKLFF.